The clone carrying this T cell receptor beta chain was seen a few times. Germline lookup yields CDR1 MNHEY and CDR2 SVGAGI. The ends lost 4 bases at V and 7 bases at J; junction bases unmatched: 8. This CDR3 contains 14 residues. This sample is drawn from a study of response to subunit inactivated influenza vaccine. TCRdb ran MiXCR on the RT-PCR reads and lists one entry per CDR3 protein. The profile shows more than 500,000 distinct CDR3 sequences, over 9% of them singletons. Another study also made use of these data, one on T cells expressing NK-cell markers. As reported in that work: Generation of TCR beta cDNA was performed by 5'RACE template switching incorporating UMIs. Repertoires of TCR beta were obtained from T cells sorted as CD3+CD56+NKG2C+, CD3+CD56+NKG2C- and CD3+CD56-NKG2C+. Seven HCMV-seropositive donors and one seronegative donor made up the eight sequenced donors. Several experiments employed an anti-gamma-delta TCR antibody to confine sorting to alpha-beta TCR T cells. More than 5 of the donors carried dominant NKG2C+ clonotypes that took up about 1.0-7.5% of their CD8+ T cells.

Material: PBMCs from blood, obtained on the day of vaccination. J is TRBJ1-2 and V is TRBV6-5, with 8 bases matching TRBD1. This TCR was sampled from a man in his fifties or sixties who received an inactivated influenza vaccine. Written as DNA, the CDR3 is TGTGCCAGCAGTTCGACAGGGGCCGGCTCTGGCTACACCTTC. It yields the protein CASSSTGAGSGYTF.